A selection of T cell receptor beta chains follows, all from one sample in a study of blood T cell repertoires in COVID-19. Sequencing was performed with immunoSEQ multiplex PCR; in TCRdb, only in-frame clones are kept and a portion is missing. Of fewer than 250,000 clones in the sample, around 90% were seen once. Sequenced: peripheral blood. The receptors originated from a young man with COVID-19, enrolled during active disease. Both conserved end residues are part of each CDR3. Each record gives: CDR3 DNA, CDR3 protein, clone size, V gene, D gene, J gene. A D gene is named only where the DNA matches it firmly. Only some rows state a clone size, as once, few, many or a class for expanded clones.

CDR3nt: TGTGCCAGCAGCCCGATCGACACCTATCAGCCCCAGCATTTT
CDR3aa: CASSPIDTYQPQHF
abundance: few
v_gene: TRBV7-8
d_gene: -
j_gene: TRBJ1-5

CDR3nt: TGTGCCAGCAGTACTGCATATGGCTACACCTTC
CDR3aa: CASSTAYGYTF
abundance: -
v_gene: TRBV6-5
d_gene: -
j_gene: TRBJ1-2

CDR3nt: TGCAGTGCTACTGGGGGCTCTGAAGCTTTCTTT
CDR3aa: CSATGGSEAFF
abundance: few
v_gene: TRBV20-1
d_gene: -
j_gene: TRBJ1-1

CDR3nt: TGTGCCAGCAGCATTACTAGCGACGAGCAGTACTTC
CDR3aa: CASSITSDEQYF
abundance: once
v_gene: TRBV7-2
d_gene: TRBD2
j_gene: TRBJ2-7

CDR3nt: TGTGCCAGCAGCTTAAGCGGGTTACTTCCCTACGAGCAGTACTTC
CDR3aa: CASSLSGLLPYEQYF
abundance: once
v_gene: TRBV7-3
d_gene: -
j_gene: TRBJ2-7

CDR3nt: TGCGCCAGCAGCCCCGCGGGGGTCCTGAACACCGGGGAGCTGTTTTTT
CDR3aa: CASSPAGVLNTGELFF
abundance: -
v_gene: TRBV4-3
d_gene: TRBD2
j_gene: TRBJ2-2

CDR3nt: TGTGCCAGCTCACCGAGTACGGGTGGATCCTACGAGCAGTACTTC
CDR3aa: CASSPSTGGSYEQYF
abundance: -
v_gene: TRBV18
d_gene: -
j_gene: TRBJ2-7

CDR3nt: TGTGCCAGCAGCGTAGTACCGAGGGGAGGGACCGGGGAGCTGTTTTTT
CDR3aa: CASSVVPRGGTGELFF
abundance: -
v_gene: TRBV9
d_gene: TRBD2
j_gene: TRBJ2-2

CDR3nt: TGTGCCAGCAGCCTGGGGGACCAGGGGGTCTCTGGCTACACCTTC
CDR3aa: CASSLGDQGVSGYTF
abundance: -
v_gene: TRBV5-4
d_gene: TRBD1
j_gene: TRBJ1-2

CDR3nt: TGCAGCGTAAAGCGGCTCCTCCAAGAGACCCAGTACTTC
CDR3aa: CSVKRLLQETQYF
abundance: -
v_gene: TRBV29-1
d_gene: -
j_gene: TRBJ2-5

CDR3nt: TGTGCCACCCACAGGGGGCCTGACACTGAAGCTTTCTTT
CDR3aa: CATHRGPDTEAFF
abundance: -
v_gene: TRBV24-1
d_gene: TRBD1
j_gene: TRBJ1-1